This TCR beta chain was documented in a study of regulatory T cells. Overall study results and limits: Regulatory T cells from CD3G-deficient patients were less diverse than autologous conventional CD4+ cells and control regulatory cells. Roughly tenfold fewer unique productive TRB reads came from patient Treg samples versus control samples.

Autoimmunity was present in every CD3G-deficient patient, worse in two. This clone has just one count. Antigen unknown. Amplification used 52 TRBV primers and 13 TRBJ primers. The data were produced by immunoSEQ multiplex PCR, yet TCRdb's version contains in-frame clones alone and is incomplete. The data show a few thousand clones, about 94% seen once. What was sequenced was CD4+ Tregs sorted from blood. The clonotype was recovered from a person in their late teens or twenties with CD3G deficiency.

CDR3 residues: CASSGTGGEQYF. The CDR3 nucleotides read TGCGCCAGCAGTGGGACAGGGGGCGAGCAGTACTTC. This chain joins TRBV10-2 and TRBJ2-7, with 10 positions matching TRBD1. Germline V gives CDR1 WSHSY, CDR2 SAAADI. Trimming removed 4 bases from V and 6 bases from J; junction bases left unmatched: 0. There are 12 residues in the CDR3.